This passage covers 22 T cell receptor beta chains from one sample sequenced in a study of memory CD4+ T cells and cytomegalovirus serostatus (dated by TCRdb to the late 2010s). A FACSAria II was used to sort memory CD4+ T cells, defined as single viable CD3+CD4+CD8-CD45RO+ cells. Receptor amplification or capture employed the immunoSEQ multiplex PCR assay. This is the immuneACCESS table as TCRdb keeps it, with only in-frame sequences that have V and J called. A part of the clones is gone; compared with another copy, unresolved V genes explain less than half, and the rest is unexplained. The sample table lists around 45,000 clones, 60% to 85% of them with a count of one. The top ten constitute roughly 0.6% of the sample. The source material was memory CD4+ T cells from blood. The receptors come from an adult in good health and CMV-seronegative.

The chain uses TRBV5-1 and TRBJ2-7; a weak D match, TRBD2 (7 bases). V lost 3 bases and J 2 bases, leaving 9 bases between the germline ends. CDR3 size: 13 residues. Germline V CDR1 and CDR2: SGHRS, YFSETQ. In nucleotides, the CDR3 is TGCGCCAGCAGCTGGGAGGGGGCCTACGAGCAGTACTTC. It specifies CASSWEGAYEQYF.

The chain is built from TRBV29-1 and TRBJ1-3; TRBD1 agrees at 7 bases. Germline CDR1 and CDR2: SQVTM and ANQGSEA. The V and J ends lost 3 bases and 2 bases, in that order; junction bases with no gene match: 4. CDR3 length equals 14 residues. The CDR3 nucleotides are TGCAGCGTTGATAGGGACAGCGCTGGAAACACCATATATTTT. It yields the protein CSVDRDSAGNTIYF.

This clone appeared a few times. This chain connects TRBV5-4 to TRBJ2-1; D unclear. The CDR3 extends over 11 amino acids. Germline V gives CDR1 SGHNT, CDR2 YYREEE (reference sequence). V lost 6 bases and J lost 5, with 6 bases in between. The CDR3 loop is CASKGNNEQFF. CDR3 DNA sequence: TGTGCCAGCAAAGGGAACAATGAGCAGTTCTTC. Based on the CDR3 plus reference TRBV5-4 and TRBJ2-1, the full variable domain is ETGVTQSPTHLIKTRGQQVTLRCSSQSGHNTVSWYQQALGQGPQFIFQYYREEENGRGNFPPRFSGLQFPNYSSELNVNALELDDSALYLCASKGNNEQFFGPGTRLTVL.

The V and J genes are TRBV6-4 and TRBJ1-6, with D perhaps matching TRBD1 (5 bases). Deletions cut 0 bases from V and 9 bases from J, with 9 bases between. In germline, CDR1 is MRHNA, CDR2 SNTAGT. The CDR3 loop spans 14 amino acids. The CDR3 here is CASSDSGGSSPLHF. CDR3 nucleotide sequence: TGTGCCAGCAGTGACTCGGGGGGGAGTTCACCCCTCCACTTT.

The V gene is TRBV19, the J gene TRBJ2-5; a possible D gene is TRBD2 (6 bases). The CDR3 contains 15 residues. Germline values: CDR1 LNHDA, CDR2 SQIVND (reference sequence). The V end lost 3 bases, the J end lost 4 bases, and 15 bases lay between the germline ends. CDR3 residues: CASSMQLAKGETQYF. DNA for the CDR3: TGTGCCAGTAGTATGCAACTAGCCAAGGGAGAGACCCAGTACTTC. Full variable domain (outside the CDR3, taken from reference TRBV19 and TRBJ2-5): DGGITQSPKYLFRKEGQNVTLSCEQNLNHDAMYWYRQDPGQGLRLIYYSQIVNDFQKGDIAEGYSVSREKKESFPLTVTSAQKNPTAFYLCASSMQLAKGETQYFGPGTRLLVL.

This chain uses TRBV6-4 with TRBJ2-1, with D tentatively TRBD1 or TRBD2 (5 bases each). Trimming left V 2 bases short and J 8 bases short, with 10 bases between. The germline gives CDR1 MRHNA, CDR2 SNTAGT. This CDR3 is 13 amino acids long. The CDR3 region is CASSDLRGDEQFF. DNA for the CDR3: TGTGCCAGCAGTGACCTGAGGGGCGATGAGCAGTTCTTC.

This CDR3 reads CASSQAGGGAIDTQYF. CDR3 sequence (DNA): TGTGCCAGCAGCCAAGCGGGAGGGGGGGCGATAGATACGCAGTATTTT. This chain joins TRBV4-2 and TRBJ2-3; TRBD2 aligns across 8 bases. Germline values: CDR1 LGHNA, CDR2 YNFKEQ. The CDR3 consists of 16 residues. Germline trimming cut 1 base from V and 5 bases from J; bases unmatched to any gene: 8.

The rearrangement joins TRBV18 to TRBJ2-4, with D perhaps matching TRBD1 (5 bases). The CDR3 spans 15 residues. V lost 2 bases and J lost 9, with 17 bases in between. Germline lookup yields CDR1 KGHSH and CDR2 LQKENI. The CDR3 loop reads CASSPGQANQGIQYF. The CDR3 region has the DNA TGTGCCAGCTCACCAGGTCAGGCTAACCAGGGCATTCAGTACTTC.

V usage is TRBV5-1 and J usage is TRBJ2-7, with D perhaps assigned TRBD1 or TRBD2 (5 bases each). V gave up 0 bases and J gave up 8 bases, with 6 bases separating them. The CDR3 is made up of 11 amino acids. Germline V gives CDR1 SGHRS, CDR2 YFSETQ. The CDR3 here is CASSLGGQQYF. The CDR3 nucleotides read TGCGCCAGCAGCTTGGGGGGACAGCAGTACTTC.

CDR3 nucleotides: TGTGCCAGCAGTTCCAGGGCGGGAGAGCAGTACTTC. Its protein product is CASSSRAGEQYF. The chain uses TRBV6-1 and TRBJ2-7; D is possibly TRBD2 (6 bases). The V gene's germline CDR1 is MNHNS and CDR2 SASEGT. This CDR3 has 12 amino acids. V gave up 5 bases and J gave up 7 bases, with 12 bases separating them.

The chain employs TRBV28 and TRBJ2-3, with D possibly being TRBD1 or TRBD2 (5 bases each). Trimming took 3 bases from V and 0 from J, leaving 10 bases between them. This CDR3 has 15 amino acids. The V gene's germline CDR1 is MDHEN and CDR2 SYDVKM. The CDR3 DNA follows: TGTGCCAGCAGTTTTGCCCGGGACAGCACAGATACGCAGTATTTT. It codes for CASSFARDSTDTQYF.

V and J are TRBV6-5 and TRBJ2-7; 7 nucleotides match TRBD1. The CDR3 contains 15 residues. Germline lookup yields CDR1 MNHEY and CDR2 SVGAGI. With V trimmed by 10 bases and J by 3 bases, 15 bases remained unmatched. The CDR3 DNA reads as TGTGCCACCATCCCCCCAGGGGGTGACTTCTACGAGCAGTACTTC. It encodes CATIPPGGDFYEQYF.

V is TRBV7-2 and J is TRBJ2-7; 12 nucleotides line up with TRBD2. The germline CDR1 and CDR2 sequences are SGHTA and FQGNSA. V gave up 5 bases and J gave up 7 bases; unmatched junction bases: 9. The CDR3 runs 15 residues. The CDR3 loop is CASSPLAGGLGEQYF. Here the CDR3 DNA reads TGTGCCAGCAGCCCTCTAGCGGGGGGGCTAGGGGAGCAGTACTTC.

The chain uses TRBV6-5 and TRBJ1-1; D is unclear. There are 15 residues in the CDR3. Trimming cost V 6 bases and J 0 bases, with 14 bases left between them. Germline CDR1 reads MNHEY; CDR2 reads SVGAGI. CDR3: CASRPHSAMNTEAFF. In nucleotides, the CDR3 is TGTGCCAGCAGACCTCACTCGGCCATGAACACTGAAGCTTTCTTT.

The chain carries TRBV7-6 and TRBJ2-7, with TRBD1 matching over 9 bases. CDR3 size: 14 residues. Germline-derived CDR1 and CDR2 are SGHVS and FNYEAQ. V shed 1 base, J shed 7 bases, and the junction held 5 bases outside the gene matches. As DNA, the CDR3 is TGTGCCAGCAGCTTAGACGACAGGGGGAGGGAGCAGTACTTC. Residues: CASSLDDRGREQYF.

This chain links TRBV9 with TRBJ1-3; maybe TRBD1 (6 bases). V was trimmed by 0 bases and J by 4 bases, leaving 11 bases between them. The CDR3 sequence is 15 residues long. CDR1 SGDLS and CDR2 YYNGEE come from the germline V gene. The CDR3 region has the DNA TGTGCCAGCAGCGTAGCTCCCGGACAGGGAAACACCATATATTTT. It encodes CASSVAPGQGNTIYF.

The CDR3: CASSPGQGAGKTSNQPQHF. The CDR3, as DNA: TGTGCCAGCTCACCGGGACAGGGGGCCGGAAAGACTAGCAATCAGCCCCAGCATTTT. The chain has TRBV18 and TRBJ1-5, with 12 bases identical to TRBD1. This CDR3 is 19 amino acids long. The trim removed 3 bases at V and 0 bases at J, leaving 9 bases unmatched. CDR1 and CDR2 (germline): KGHSH, LQKENI.

The rearrangement uses TRBV9 and TRBJ2-1; no definite D call. Germline CDR1 and CDR2: SGDLS and YYNGEE. V was cut by 0 bases and J by 0 bases, with 1 base left in between. CDR3 size: 13 residues. The CDR3 DNA follows: TGTGCCAGCAGCGTAGGCTCCTACAATGAGCAGTTCTTC. This gives the protein CASSVGSYNEQFF.

This chain connects TRBV27 to TRBJ1-1, with 7 bases lining up with TRBD1. V was pared by 6 bases and J by 6 bases, with 10 bases of the junction left unmatched. The CDR3 length is 14 residues. Germline CDR1 is MNHEY and CDR2 is SMNVEV (reference sequence). The CDR3 spells CASSIDDRAAEAFF. In DNA form, the CDR3 reads TGTGCCAGCAGCATCGACGACAGGGCGGCTGAAGCTTTCTTT.

This chain joins TRBV5-1 and TRBJ2-1; 11 bases agree with TRBD2. CDR3 length: 15 residues. Germline CDR1 SGHRS, CDR2 YFSETQ. J lost 7 bases, V lost 0 bases, and 3 bases had no gene match. The CDR3 loop reads CASSLASGGRNEQFF. In nucleotides, the CDR3 is TGCGCCAGCAGCTTGGCTAGCGGGGGGAGAAATGAGCAGTTCTTC.

The chain combines TRBV2 with TRBJ2-2; D unresolved. The CDR3 length is 15 residues. Germline V gene data show CDR1 as SNHLY and CDR2 as FYNNEI. Trimming took 7 bases from V and 6 from J, leaving 18 bases between them. The CDR3: CASIYSPGFAGELFF. CDR3 nucleotide sequence: TGTGCCAGCATCTACTCCCCGGGTTTCGCCGGGGAGCTGTTTTTT.

CDR3 DNA: TGTGCCAGCTCACCCTCAATTGGGACAGGGGAAAATTCACCCCTCCACTTT. This encodes CASSPSIGTGENSPLHF. The rearrangement joins TRBV18 to TRBJ1-6; 10 bases agree with TRBD1. The V gene's germline CDR1 is KGHSH and CDR2 LQKENI. The J segment lost 7 bases and the V segment lost 3 bases, leaving 9 bases of the junction unmatched. This CDR3 has 17 amino acids.